The 6 T cell receptor beta chains given below trace back to one sample, sequenced in a study of naive and memory T cell subsets. Four PCR rounds used nested alpha and beta constant region primers plus the SP2 primer. MiXCR, applied by TCRdb to the UMI-ligation and nested PCR reads, yields one record per CDR3 protein. The profile shows 25,000 to 35,000 distinct CDR3 sequences, about 6.2% of them singletons. Regarding treatment: skin biopsy from PPD injection site in Mantoux-positive individual. The library had UMIs added by 3' ligation of an oligonucleotide to TCR cDNA. Sequences were derived from skin, sampled from a tuberculin skin test site. Receptor source: an adult in good health.

This clonotype was found many times. The chain recombines TRBV5-8 with TRBJ1-2, with D tentatively TRBD1 (5 bases). Trimming cost V 7 bases and J 5 bases, with 18 bases left between them. The CDR3 contains 14 residues. Germline V gene sequence: CDR1 SGHTS, CDR2 YDEGEE. The CDR3 protein is CASRQSGKGYGYTF. The CDR3 coding sequence is TGTGCCAGCCGCCAGTCAGGCAAGGGGTATGGCTACACCTTC.

This clonotype has a handful of counts. CDR3 loop: CASSLRQSKDNSPLHF. CDR3 nucleotide sequence: TGTGCCAGCAGCTTAAGACAGTCTAAGGATAATTCACCCCTCCACTTT. The chain has TRBV7-2 and TRBJ1-6, with a weak D call TRBD1 (5 bases). The CDR3 length is 16 residues. The V gene's germline CDR1 is SGHTA and CDR2 FQGNSA. V was shortened by 2 bases and J by 5 bases, with 13 bases between the two germline ends. Drawing the rest from reference TRBV7-2 and TRBJ1-6, the complete variable domain is GAGVSQSPSNKVTEKGKDVELRCDPISGHTALYWYRQSLGQGLEFLIYFQGNSAPDKSGLPSDRFSAERTGGSVSTLTIQRTQQEDSAVYLCASSLRQSKDNSPLHFGNGTRLTVT.

This clonotype turned up a few times. This clone may be a read error of a much larger clone one base away. The chain employs TRBV3-1 and TRBJ1-2, with D possibly TRBD1 on 6 matching bases. Germline values: CDR1 LGHDT, CDR2 YNNKEL (reference sequence). The CDR3 loop spans 11 amino acids. CDR3 nucleotides: TGTGCCAGCAGGAACAGGGATGGCGACACCTTC. It translates to CASRNRDGDTF.

This clonotype was detected ten times or more. V and J are TRBV3-1 and TRBJ1-5; TRBD1 might be the D (5 bases). The CDR3 runs to 15 residues. Trimming took off 1 base at V and 6 bases at J, with 13 bases between the two ends. CDR1 is LGHDT and CDR2 is YNNKEL in the germline V gene (reference sequence). CDR3 loop: CASSQGGATSQPQHF. The CDR3 DNA is TGTGCCAGCAGCCAAGGAGGGGCTACCAGTCAGCCCCAGCATTTT.

This clonotype was seen repeatedly, ten times or more. The chain has TRBV2 and TRBJ2-5; 9 positions agree with TRBD2. V dropped 6 bases and J dropped 0; count of bases not matched to a gene: 11. Per germline, CDR1 SNHLY and CDR2 FYNNEI. CDR3 length equals 17 residues. The chain's CDR3 is CASSPSRGLAYQETQYF. The CDR3 region has the DNA TGTGCCAGCAGCCCGTCGCGGGGACTAGCCTACCAAGAGACCCAGTACTTC. The full variable domain, with the rest looked up from reference TRBV2 and TRBJ2-5, is EPEVTQTPSHQVTQMGQEVILRCVPISNHLYFYWYRQILGQKVEFLVSFYNNEISEKSEIFDDQFSVERPDGSNFTLKIRSTKLEDSAMYFCASSPSRGLAYQETQYFGPGTRLLVL.

The table lists this clonotype with many counts. This chain links TRBV12-3 or TRBV12-4 with TRBJ2-3; no reliable D call. V was pared by 1 base and J by 3 bases, with 8 bases between. The length of the CDR3 is 14 residues. The CDR3: CASSLGSGTDTQYF. The CDR3 DNA reads TGTGCCAGCAGTTTAGGTTCCGGGACAGATACGCAGTATTTT.